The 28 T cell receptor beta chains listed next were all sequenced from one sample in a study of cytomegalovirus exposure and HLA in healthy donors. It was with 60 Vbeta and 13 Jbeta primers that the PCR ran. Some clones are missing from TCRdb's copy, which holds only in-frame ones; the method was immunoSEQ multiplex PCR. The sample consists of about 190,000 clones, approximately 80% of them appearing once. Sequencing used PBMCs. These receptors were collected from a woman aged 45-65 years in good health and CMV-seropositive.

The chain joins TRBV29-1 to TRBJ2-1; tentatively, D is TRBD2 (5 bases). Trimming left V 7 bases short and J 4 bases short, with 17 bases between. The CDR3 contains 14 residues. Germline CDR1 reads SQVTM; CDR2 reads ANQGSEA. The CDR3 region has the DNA TGCAGCGCCTTTTCGGGGATAAGGTACAATGAGCAGTTCTTC. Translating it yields CSAFSGIRYNEQFF.

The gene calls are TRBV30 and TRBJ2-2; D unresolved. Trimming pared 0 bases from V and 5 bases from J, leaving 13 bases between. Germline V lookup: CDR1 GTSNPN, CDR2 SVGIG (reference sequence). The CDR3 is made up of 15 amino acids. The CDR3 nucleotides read TGTGCCTGGAGTGTACCCGGGTCTAGGACCGGGGAGCTGTTTTTT. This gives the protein CAWSVPGSRTGELFF.

The CDR3 spells CASSLNRGNSPLHF. DNA of the CDR3: TGCGCCAGCAGCTTGAACAGGGGAAATTCACCCCTCCACTTT. The chain couples TRBV5-1 to TRBJ1-6; 7 bases fit TRBD1. J was trimmed by 7 bases and V by 1 base; bases with no gene match: 2. This CDR3 contains 14 residues. Germline loops: CDR1 SGHRS, CDR2 YFSETQ.

CDR3 sequence (DNA): TGCAGCGCCGAGCGGTCTTTAGAGACCCAGTACTTC. Its protein product is CSAERSLETQYF. The chain recombines TRBV29-1 with TRBJ2-5, with D possibly being TRBD2 (5 bases). This CDR3 comprises 12 residues. The ends were cut back, 7 bases at V and 4 bases at J, with 13 bases in the middle. Germline CDR1 is SQVTM and CDR2 is ANQGSEA.

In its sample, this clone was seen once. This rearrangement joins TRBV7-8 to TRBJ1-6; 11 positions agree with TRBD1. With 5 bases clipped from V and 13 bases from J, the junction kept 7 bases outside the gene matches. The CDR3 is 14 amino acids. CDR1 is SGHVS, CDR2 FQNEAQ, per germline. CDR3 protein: CASSADRGRTPLHF. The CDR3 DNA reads TGTGCCAGCAGCGCGGACAGGGGGCGGACTCCCCTCCACTTT.

CDR3 residues: CASTEANIGGRLNTEAFF. CDR3 coding DNA: TGTGCTAGCACCGAGGCGAATATAGGGGGACGGTTGAACACTGAAGCTTTCTTT. The chain uses TRBV12-5 and TRBJ1-1; maybe TRBD1 (6 bases). The CDR3 contains 18 residues. Germline-derived CDR1 and CDR2 are LGHNT and FRNRAP. Trimming pared 9 bases from V and 0 bases from J, leaving 26 bases between.

CDR3 region: CASTSGGAYNEQFF. In nucleotides, the CDR3 is TGTGCCAGCACTAGCGGGGGGGCCTACAATGAGCAGTTCTTC. The genes are TRBV28 and TRBJ2-1, with 12 nucleotides matching TRBD2. V dropped 7 bases and J dropped 2; count of bases not matched to a gene: 0. CDR3 size: 14 residues. CDR1 is MDHEN, CDR2 SYDVKM, per germline.

The CDR3 sequence is CASSLGDYEQYF. DNA for the CDR3: TGTGCCAGCAGTTTGGGCGACTACGAGCAGTACTTC. The rearrangement uses TRBV28 and TRBJ2-7; D remains ambiguous. Germline CDR1 and CDR2: MDHEN and SYDVKM. The CDR3 has 12 amino acids. Trimming took off 3 bases at V and 3 bases at J, with 6 bases between the two ends.

Here the CDR3 reads CASSSLLSGGPNEQFF. As DNA, the CDR3 is TGTGCCAGCAGCTCCTTATTGAGCGGGGGGCCCAATGAGCAGTTCTTC. V usage is TRBV7-3 and J usage is TRBJ2-1; 9 nucleotides match TRBD2. The CDR3 is made up of 16 amino acids. The V segment lost 4 bases and the J segment 6 bases; nucleotides outside the gene matches: 10. The germline CDR1 and CDR2 sequences are SGHTA and FQGTGA.

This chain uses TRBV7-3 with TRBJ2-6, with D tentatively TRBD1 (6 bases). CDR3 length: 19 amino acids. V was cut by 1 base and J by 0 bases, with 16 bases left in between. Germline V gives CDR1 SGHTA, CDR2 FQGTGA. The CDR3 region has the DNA TGTGCCAGCAGCTTAATGGGGCAGGGGAGCCTCTCTGGGGCCAACGTCCTGACTTTC. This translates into CASSLMGQGSLSGANVLTF. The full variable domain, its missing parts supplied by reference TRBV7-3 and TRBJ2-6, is GAGVSQTPSNKVTEKGKYVELRCDPISGHTALYWYRQSLGQGPEFLIYFQGTGAADDSGLPNDRFFAVRPEGSVSTLKIQRTERGDSAVYLCASSLMGQGSLSGANVLTFGAGSRLTVL.

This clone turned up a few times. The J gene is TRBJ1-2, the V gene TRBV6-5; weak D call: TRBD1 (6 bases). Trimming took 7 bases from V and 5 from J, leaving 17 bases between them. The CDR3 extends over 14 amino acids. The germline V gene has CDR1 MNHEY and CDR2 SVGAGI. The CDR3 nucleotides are TGTGCCAGCACCTTGACAGGAGGAGAATATGGCTACACCTTC. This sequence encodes CASTLTGGEYGYTF.

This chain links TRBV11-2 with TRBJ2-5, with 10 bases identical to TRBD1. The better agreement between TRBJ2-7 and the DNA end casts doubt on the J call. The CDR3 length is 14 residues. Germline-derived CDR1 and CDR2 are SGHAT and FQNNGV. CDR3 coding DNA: TGTGCCAGCAGCTTCCGGGACAGGGGTTACGAGCAGTACTTC. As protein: CASSFRDRGYEQYF.

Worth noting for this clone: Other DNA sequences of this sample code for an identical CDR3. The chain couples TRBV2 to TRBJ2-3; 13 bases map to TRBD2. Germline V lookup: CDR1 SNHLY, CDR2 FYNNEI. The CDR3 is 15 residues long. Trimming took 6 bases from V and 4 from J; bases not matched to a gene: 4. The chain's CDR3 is CASSATSGGADTQYF. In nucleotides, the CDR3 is TGTGCCAGCAGCGCTACTAGCGGGGGGGCAGATACGCAGTATTTT. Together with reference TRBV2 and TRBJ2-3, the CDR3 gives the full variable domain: EPEVTQTPSHQVTQMGQEVILRCVPISNHLYFYWYRQILGQKVEFLVSFYNNEISEKSEIFDDQFSVERPDGSNFTLKIRSTKLEDSAMYFCASSATSGGADTQYFGPGTRLTVL.

DNA of the CDR3: TGTGCCAGCAGCCAAGCATCTGGGACAGGCTTCGTTGAAAAACTGTTTTTT. As protein: CASSQASGTGFVEKLFF. This chain joins TRBV14 and TRBJ1-4; 8 positions agree with TRBD1. The CDR3 is 17 residues long. The germline CDR1 and CDR2 sequences are SGHDN and FVKESK. Trimming cost V 1 base and J 7 bases; bases outside gene matches: 11.

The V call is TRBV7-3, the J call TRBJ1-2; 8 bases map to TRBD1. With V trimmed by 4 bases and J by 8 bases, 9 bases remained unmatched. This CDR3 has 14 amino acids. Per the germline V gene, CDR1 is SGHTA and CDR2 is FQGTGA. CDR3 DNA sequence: TGTGCCAGCAGCTCAACCCAGGGGGCGACGGGCTACACCTTC. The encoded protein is CASSSTQGATGYTF.

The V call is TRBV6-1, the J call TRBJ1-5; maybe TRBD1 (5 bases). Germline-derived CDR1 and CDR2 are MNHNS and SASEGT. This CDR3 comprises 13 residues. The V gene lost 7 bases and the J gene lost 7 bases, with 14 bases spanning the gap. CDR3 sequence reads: CASTQVMGQPQHF. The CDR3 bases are TGTGCCAGCACACAGGTTATGGGACAGCCCCAGCATTTT.

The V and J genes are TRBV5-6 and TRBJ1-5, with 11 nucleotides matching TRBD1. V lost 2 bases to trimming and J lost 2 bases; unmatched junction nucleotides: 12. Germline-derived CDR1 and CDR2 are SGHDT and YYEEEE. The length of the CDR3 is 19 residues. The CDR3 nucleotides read TGTGCCAGCAGCTTAAAAGATCCTCGGACAGGGGGCCGCAATCAGCCCCAGCATTTT. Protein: CASSLKDPRTGGRNQPQHF.

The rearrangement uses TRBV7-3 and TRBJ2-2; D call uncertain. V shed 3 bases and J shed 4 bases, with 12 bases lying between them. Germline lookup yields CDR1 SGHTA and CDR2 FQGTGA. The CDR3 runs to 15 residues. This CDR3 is CASSLNSQPTGELFF. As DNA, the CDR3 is TGTGCCAGCAGCTTGAACAGCCAGCCCACCGGGGAGCTGTTTTTT. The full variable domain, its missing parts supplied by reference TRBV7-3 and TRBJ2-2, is GAGVSQTPSNKVTEKGKYVELRCDPISGHTALYWYRQSLGQGPEFLIYFQGTGAADDSGLPNDRFFAVRPEGSVSTLKIQRTERGDSAVYLCASSLNSQPTGELFFGEGSRLTVL.

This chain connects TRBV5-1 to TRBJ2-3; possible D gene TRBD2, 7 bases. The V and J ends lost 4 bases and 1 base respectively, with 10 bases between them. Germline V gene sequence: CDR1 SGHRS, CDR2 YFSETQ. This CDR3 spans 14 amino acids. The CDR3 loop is CASSLGGRTDTQYF. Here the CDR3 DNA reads TGCGCCAGCAGCCTGGGGGGGCGCACAGATACGCAGTATTTT.

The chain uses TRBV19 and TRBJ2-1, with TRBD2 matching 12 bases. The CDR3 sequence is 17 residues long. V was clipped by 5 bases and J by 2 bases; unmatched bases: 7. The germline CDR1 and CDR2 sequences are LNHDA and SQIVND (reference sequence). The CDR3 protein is CASSLGLAGNTYNEQFF. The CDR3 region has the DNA TGTGCCAGTAGTCTCGGACTAGCGGGGAACACCTACAATGAGCAGTTCTTC. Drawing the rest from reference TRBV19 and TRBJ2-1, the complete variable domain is DGGITQSPKYLFRKEGQNVTLSCEQNLNHDAMYWYRQDPGQGLRLIYYSQIVNDFQKGDIAEGYSVSREKKESFPLTVTSAQKNPTAFYLCASSLGLAGNTYNEQFFGPGTRLTVL.

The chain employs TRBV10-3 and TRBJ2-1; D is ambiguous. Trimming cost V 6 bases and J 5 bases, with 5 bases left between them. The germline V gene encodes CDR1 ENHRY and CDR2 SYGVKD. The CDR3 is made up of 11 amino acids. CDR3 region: CAISQDNEQFF. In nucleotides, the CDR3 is TGTGCCATCAGCCAGGACAATGAGCAGTTCTTC.

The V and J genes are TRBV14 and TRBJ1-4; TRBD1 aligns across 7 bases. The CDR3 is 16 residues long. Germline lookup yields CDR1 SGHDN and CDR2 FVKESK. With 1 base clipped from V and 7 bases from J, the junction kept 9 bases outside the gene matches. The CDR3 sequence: CASSQGTGTEVEKLFF. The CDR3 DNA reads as TGTGCCAGCAGCCAAGGGACCGGGACAGAAGTTGAAAAACTGTTTTTT.

Here the CDR3 reads CASSEFDSSSGANVLTF. CDR3 in DNA: TGTGCCAGCAGTGAATTCGACAGCAGCTCTGGGGCCAACGTCCTGACTTTC. The chain recombines TRBV2 with TRBJ2-6; the D gene is possibly TRBD1 (5 bases). CDR1 SNHLY and CDR2 FYNNEI come from the germline V gene. Trimming took 2 bases from V and 0 from J, leaving 11 bases between them. This CDR3 has 17 amino acids.

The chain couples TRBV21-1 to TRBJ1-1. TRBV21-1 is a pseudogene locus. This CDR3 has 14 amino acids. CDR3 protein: CASSKLESNTEAFF. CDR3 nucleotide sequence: TGTGCCAGCAGCAAATTAGAGAGCAACACTGAAGCTTTCTTT.

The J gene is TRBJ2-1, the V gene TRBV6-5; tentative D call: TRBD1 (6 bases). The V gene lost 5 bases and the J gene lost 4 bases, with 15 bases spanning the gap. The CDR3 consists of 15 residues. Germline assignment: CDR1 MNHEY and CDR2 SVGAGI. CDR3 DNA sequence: TGTGCCAGCAGTCCCCCGGACAGCCTTTACAATGAGCAGTTCTTC. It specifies CASSPPDSLYNEQFF.

The CDR3: CAISETDPNQPQHF. DNA of the CDR3: TGTGCCATCAGTGAGACAGACCCAAATCAGCCCCAGCATTTT. This chain joins TRBV10-3 and TRBJ1-5; D is uncertain. The length of the CDR3 is 14 residues. V gave up 2 bases and J gave up 4 bases, with 9 bases separating them. Germline assignment: CDR1 ENHRY and CDR2 SYGVKD.

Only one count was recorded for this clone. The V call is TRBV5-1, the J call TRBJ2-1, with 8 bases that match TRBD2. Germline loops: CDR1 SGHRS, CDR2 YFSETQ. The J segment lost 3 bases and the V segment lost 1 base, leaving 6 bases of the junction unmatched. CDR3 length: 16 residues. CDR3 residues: CASSLRAGGIYNEQFF. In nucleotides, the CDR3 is TGCGCCAGCAGCTTGAGGGCGGGGGGTATCTACAATGAGCAGTTCTTC.

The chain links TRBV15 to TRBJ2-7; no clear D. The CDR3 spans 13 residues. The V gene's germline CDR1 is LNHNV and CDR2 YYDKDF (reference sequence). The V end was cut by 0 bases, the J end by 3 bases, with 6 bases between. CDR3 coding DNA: TGTGCCACCAGCAGAGAACTAAACTACGAGCAGTACTTC. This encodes CATSRELNYEQYF. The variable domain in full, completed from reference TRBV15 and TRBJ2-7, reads DAMVIQNPRYQVTQFGKPVTLSCSQTLNHNVMYWYQQKSSQAPKLLFHYYDKDFNNEADTPDNFQSRRPNTSFCFLDIRSPGLGDTAMYLCATSRELNYEQYFGPGTRLTVT.